A selection of T cell receptor beta chains follows, all from one sample in a study of OX40 agonist ivuxolimab in advanced cancers. Assay: immunoSEQ multiplex PCR; the TCRdb copy retains only in-frame clones and omits some. The sample carries about 42,000 clones, around 87% recorded once. The source was CD4+ or CD8+ T cells sorted from blood, collected in a trial of the OX40 agonist ivuxolimab. These receptors all come from an adult with an advanced solid tumor such as melanoma, head and neck, liver or kidney cancer. The CDR3 runs from the conserved cysteine through the conserved F or W. A D gene is named only where the DNA matches it firmly. The size of a clone is reported for some rows only, either as once, few or many, or as a class for expanded clones.

J: TRBJ1-3; size: -; D: TRBD1; V: TRBV5-4; DNA: TGTGCCAGCAGCTCGACAGGGAGCTCTGGAAACACCATATATTTT; CDR3: CASSSTGSSGNTIYF
J: TRBJ2-3; size: -; D: -; V: TRBV14; DNA: TGTGCCAGCAGCCAATTTAACACCCCTACGCAGTATTTT; CDR3: CASSQFNTPTQYF
J: TRBJ2-7; size: -; D: TRBD2; V: TRBV6-5; DNA: TGTGCCAGCAGTTACGGACTAGCGGACTACGAGCAGTACTTC; CDR3: CASSYGLADYEQYF
J: TRBJ1-1; size: -; D: TRBD1; V: TRBV19; DNA: TGTGCCAGTGTTGACAGGGACAGAATGAACACTGAAGCTTTCTTT; CDR3: CASVDRDRMNTEAFF
J: TRBJ2-7; size: once; D: -; V: TRBV2; DNA: TGTGCCAGCAAATACTCCCCCGCGGGGCAGTACTTC; CDR3: CASKYSPAGQYF
J: TRBJ2-2; size: -; D: TRBD1; V: TRBV7-9; DNA: TGTGCCAGCAGCTTGACAGGGGTGAACACCGGGGAGCTGTTTTTT; CDR3: CASSLTGVNTGELFF
J: TRBJ2-7; size: -; D: TRBD1; V: TRBV19; DNA: TGTGCCAGTAGTCAGCCGGGACAGAGGGCCTACGAGCAGTACTTC; CDR3: CASSQPGQRAYEQYF
J: TRBJ1-1; size: once; D: -; V: TRBV2; DNA: TGTGCCAGCAGTGCACAGGCGGACCTGGAAGCTTTCTTT; CDR3: CASSAQADLEAFF
J: TRBJ2-1; size: -; D: -; V: TRBV14; DNA: TGTGCCAGCAGCCCCCCAAGTGGGACGGTCTACAATGAGCAGTTCTTC; CDR3: CASSPPSGTVYNEQFF
J: TRBJ1-2; size: -; D: -; V: TRBV2; DNA: TGTGCCAGCAGTGAAGGAGGCGGGGGTACCACCTATGGCTACACCTTC; CDR3: CASSEGGGGTTYGYTF
J: TRBJ2-2; size: few; D: TRBD2; V: TRBV15; DNA: TGTGCCACCAGCAGAGGGGCTAGCGGGGCGGCGGGCGGGGAGCTGTTTTTT; CDR3: CATSRGASGAAGGELFF
J: TRBJ1-4; size: once; D: TRBD1; V: TRBV7-2; DNA: TGTGCCAGCAGCTTCGCAGGGGGGAATGAAAAACTGTTTTTT; CDR3: CASSFAGGNEKLFF
J: TRBJ1-2; size: -; D: TRBD1; V: TRBV6-5; DNA: TGTGCCAGCAGTTCGCTTAGGACAGGAGACTATGGCTACACCTTC; CDR3: CASSSLRTGDYGYTF
J: TRBJ1-4; size: once; D: TRBD1; V: TRBV4-1; DNA: TGCGCCAGCAGCCAAACAGGGGGCGCGGGAAAACTGTTTTTT; CDR3: CASSQTGGAGKLFF
J: TRBJ2-3; size: -; D: TRBD2; V: TRBV5-4; DNA: TGTGCCAGCAGCCGAGGACTAGCGGGAGTCACAGATACGCAGTATTTT; CDR3: CASSRGLAGVTDTQYF
J: TRBJ2-7; size: few; D: TRBD2; V: TRBV7-2; DNA: TGTGCCAGCAGCTCGGATAGCGGGACCTACGAGCAGTACTTC; CDR3: CASSSDSGTYEQYF